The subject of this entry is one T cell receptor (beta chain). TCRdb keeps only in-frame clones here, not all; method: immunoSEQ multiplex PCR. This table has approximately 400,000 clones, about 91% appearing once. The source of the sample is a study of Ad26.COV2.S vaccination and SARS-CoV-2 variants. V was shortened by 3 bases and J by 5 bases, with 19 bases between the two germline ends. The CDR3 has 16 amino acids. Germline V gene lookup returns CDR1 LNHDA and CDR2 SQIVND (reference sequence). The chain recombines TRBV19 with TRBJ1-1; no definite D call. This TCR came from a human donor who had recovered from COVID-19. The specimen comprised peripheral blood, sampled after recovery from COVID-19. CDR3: CASSMNAAGSGTEAFF. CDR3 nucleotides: TGTGCCAGTAGTATGAATGCCGCGGGTTCTGGGACTGAAGCTTTCTTT. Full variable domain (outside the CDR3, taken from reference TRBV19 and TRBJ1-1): DGGITQSPKYLFRKEGQNVTLSCEQNLNHDAMYWYRQDPGQGLRLIYYSQIVNDFQKGDIAEGYSVSREKKESFPLTVTSAQKNPTAFYLCASSMNAAGSGTEAFFGQGTRLTVV.